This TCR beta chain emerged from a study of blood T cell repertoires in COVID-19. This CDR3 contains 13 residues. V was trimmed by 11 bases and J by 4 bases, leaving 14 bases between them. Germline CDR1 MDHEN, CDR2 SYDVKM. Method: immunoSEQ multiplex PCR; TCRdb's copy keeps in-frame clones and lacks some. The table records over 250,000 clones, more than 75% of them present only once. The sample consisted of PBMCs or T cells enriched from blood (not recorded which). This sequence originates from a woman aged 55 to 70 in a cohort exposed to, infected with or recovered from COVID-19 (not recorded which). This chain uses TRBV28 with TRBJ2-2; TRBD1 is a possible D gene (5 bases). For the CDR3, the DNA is TGTGCCGGCCAAAGACAGCTCACCGGGGAGCTGTTTTTT. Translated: CAGQRQLTGELFF.